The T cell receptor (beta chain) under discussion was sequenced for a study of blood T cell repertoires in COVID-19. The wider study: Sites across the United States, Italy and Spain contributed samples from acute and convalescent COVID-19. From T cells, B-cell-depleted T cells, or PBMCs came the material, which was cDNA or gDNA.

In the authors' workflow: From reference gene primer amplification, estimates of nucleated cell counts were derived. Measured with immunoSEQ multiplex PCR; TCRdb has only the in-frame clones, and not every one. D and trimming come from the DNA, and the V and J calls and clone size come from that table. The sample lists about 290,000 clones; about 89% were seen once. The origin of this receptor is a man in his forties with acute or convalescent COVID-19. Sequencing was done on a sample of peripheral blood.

CDR3 loop: CASSPGTGTSGGLTDTQYF. CDR3 DNA: TGTGCCAGCAGTCCCGGGACAGGGACTAGCGGGGGCCTCACAGATACGCAGTATTTT. V and J are TRBV2 and TRBJ2-3; 14 bases map to TRBD2. CDR1 is SNHLY, CDR2 FYNNEI, per germline. The length of the CDR3 is 19 residues. Trimming cost V 5 bases and J 2 bases; bases outside gene matches: 12.